This TCR delta chain derives from a study of Vδ1+ human thymocytes. Study-level points and caveats: In the thymus, TRG and TRD repertoires looked highly polyclonal with Gaussian CDR3 lengths.

The sorted cells were CD3+ Vdelta1+ Vdelta2- thymocytes from alphabeta-depleted thymus. Purity of the sorted Vdelta1+ thymocytes ranged from 98% to 99.6%. The template was reverse-transcribed extracted RNA. Multiplex PCR used pooled V-gene forward primers and a constant-region reverse primer to amplify CDR3s. TCRdb re-called the multiplex PCR reads via CATT. In the table there are 50,000 to 60,000 delta-chain clones, more than 12% of which are singletons. Concerning this clone: What it recognizes is unknown.

The CDR3 has 16 amino acids. The germline V gene encodes CDR1 TSWWSYY and CDR2 QGS. V was shortened by 2 bases and J by 4 bases, with 17 bases between the two germline ends. This sequence joins TRDV1 and TRDJ1; tentative D call: TRDD2 (6 bases). The specimen sequenced was Vdelta1+ gamma-delta thymocytes from the thymus. Subset described: FACS-sorted CD3+ TCRalphabeta- TCRVdelta1+ TCRVdelta2- thymocytes. This sequence was found in a girl under two years old who had congenital heart surgery. CDR3 loop: CALGEFSPTLIDKLIF. The CDR3 coding sequence is TGTGCTCTTGGGGAATTTTCTCCTACCCTCATCGATAAACTCATCTTT.